This T cell receptor beta chain appears in the sequencing data of a study of blood T cells in healthy people across ages. Then a second PCR, running about 7 to 11 cycles, was carried out with a sample-barcoded 5' primer and a J-beta primer mix. Paired-end reads containing CDR3 totaled no fewer than 2.5 million for each sample. TCRdb ran MiXCR on the 5' RACE reads and lists one entry per CDR3 protein. The table records about 1.7 million distinct CDR3 sequences, 28% of them present only once. On this clonotype itself: The antigen is unknown.

General study points: Whereas aged donors had fewer naive CD4+ cells, long-lived donors had more of them and higher diversity.

This CDR3 has 17 amino acids. V shed 5 bases and J 2 bases; nucleotides not matched to a gene: 13. The sequenced sample consisted of blood. The receptor was derived from a woman in her thirties in good health. V is TRBV12-3 or TRBV12-4 and J is TRBJ2-3; 7 bases align to TRBD2. The CDR3 loop reads CASSPRGWGGSTDTQYF. CDR3 bases: TGTGCCAGCAGTCCCCGGGGGTGGGGGGGGTCCACAGATACGCAGTATTTT.